This T cell receptor beta chain stems from a study of T cell responses to AZD1222 COVID-19 vaccine. Overall study findings and caveats: Most donors were white British and more were female, and clonal diversity was possibly underestimated. At study baseline, merely a handful of AZD1222 recipients were seropositive.

The V segment lost 2 bases and the J segment 0 bases; nucleotides outside the gene matches: 6. From germline, CDR1 is KGHDR and CDR2 SFDVKD. This CDR3 contains 18 residues. Of note for this clone: Its antigen is still unknown.

Profiled with immunoSEQ multiplex PCR; TCRdb holds only in-frame clones, not every one. The sample holds around 200,000 clones, around 90% seen once. This clonotype was obtained from an adult in good health. Specimen: peripheral blood, collected on day 0 of AZD1222 vaccination. This chain joins TRBV24-1 and TRBJ1-5; 10 nucleotides match TRBD1. In DNA form, the CDR3 reads TGTGCCACCAGTGATTCAGGGACAGGGGTTTATAGCAATCAGCCCCAGCATTTT. Its translation: CATSDSGTGVYSNQPQHF.